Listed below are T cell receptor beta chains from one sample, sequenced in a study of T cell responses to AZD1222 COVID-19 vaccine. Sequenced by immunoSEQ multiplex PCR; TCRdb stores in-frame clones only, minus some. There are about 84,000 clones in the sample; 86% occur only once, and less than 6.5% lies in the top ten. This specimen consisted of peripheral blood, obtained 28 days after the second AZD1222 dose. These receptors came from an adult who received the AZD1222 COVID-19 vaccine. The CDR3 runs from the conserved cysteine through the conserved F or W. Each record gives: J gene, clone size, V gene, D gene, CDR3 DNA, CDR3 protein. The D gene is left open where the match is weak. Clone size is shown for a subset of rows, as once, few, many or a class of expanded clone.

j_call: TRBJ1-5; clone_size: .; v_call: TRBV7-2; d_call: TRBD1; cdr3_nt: TGTGCCAGCAGCCAAGGGGGCTCAGTTAGCAATCAGCCCCAGCATTTT; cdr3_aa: CASSQGGSVSNQPQHF
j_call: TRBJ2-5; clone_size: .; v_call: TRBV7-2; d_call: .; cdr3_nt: TGTGCCAGCAGCTCTCACCCCGCCGGAGAGACCCAGTACTTC; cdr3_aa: CASSSHPAGETQYF
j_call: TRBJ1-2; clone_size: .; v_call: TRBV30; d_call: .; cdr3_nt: TGTGCCTCTTCATTCCAGTGGTATGGCTACACCTTC; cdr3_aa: CASSFQWYGYTF
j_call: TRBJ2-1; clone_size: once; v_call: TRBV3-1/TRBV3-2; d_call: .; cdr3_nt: TGTGCCAGCAGCCTAGATCGCGGGTCGATGCCCGAAGAGCAGTTCTTC; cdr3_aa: CASSLDRGSMPEEQFF
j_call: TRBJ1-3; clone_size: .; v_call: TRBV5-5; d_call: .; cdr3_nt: TGTGCCAGCAGCTTGGACAGAAGCTCTGGAAACACCATATATTTT; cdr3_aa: CASSLDRSSGNTIYF
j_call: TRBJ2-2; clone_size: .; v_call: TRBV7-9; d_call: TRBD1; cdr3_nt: TGTGCCAGCAGCTTGACCGGGACAGGGGGAGCGCGGGAGCTGTTTTTT; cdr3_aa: CASSLTGTGGARELFF
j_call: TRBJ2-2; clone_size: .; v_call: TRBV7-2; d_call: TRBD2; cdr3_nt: TGTGCCAGCAGCTTCACCACTAGCGGACCCGGGGAGCTGTTTTTT; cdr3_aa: CASSFTTSGPGELFF
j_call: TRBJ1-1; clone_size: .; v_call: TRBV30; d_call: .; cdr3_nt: TGTGCCTGGAGTGTAGGGAACACTGAAGCTTTCTTT; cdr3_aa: CAWSVGNTEAFF
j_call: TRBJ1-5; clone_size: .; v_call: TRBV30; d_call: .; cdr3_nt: TGTGCCTGGAGTGTATTCAGCCAACATCAGCCCCAGCATTTT; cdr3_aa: CAWSVFSQHQPQHF
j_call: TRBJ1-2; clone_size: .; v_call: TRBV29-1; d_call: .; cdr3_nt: TGCAGCGTTGAGGACAGCAACTATGGCTACACCTTC; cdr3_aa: CSVEDSNYGYTF
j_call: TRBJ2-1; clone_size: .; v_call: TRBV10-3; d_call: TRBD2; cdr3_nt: TGTGCCATCAGTGATAGCGGGAGCTCCTACAATGAGCAGTTCTTC; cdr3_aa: CAISDSGSSYNEQFF
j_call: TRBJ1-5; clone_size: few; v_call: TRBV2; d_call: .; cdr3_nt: TGTGCCAGCAGTGAGCCAAATCAGCCCCAGCATTTT; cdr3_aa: CASSEPNQPQHF
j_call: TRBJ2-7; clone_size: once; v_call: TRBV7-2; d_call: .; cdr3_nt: TGTGCCAGCAGCCCCGAGGTGAGCTCCTACGAGCAGTACTTC; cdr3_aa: CASSPEVSSYEQYF
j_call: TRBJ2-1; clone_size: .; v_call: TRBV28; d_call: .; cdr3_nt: TGTGCCAGCAACCATGGGGGAGCGGGTTCCTACAATGAGCAGTTCTTC; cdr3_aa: CASNHGGAGSYNEQFF
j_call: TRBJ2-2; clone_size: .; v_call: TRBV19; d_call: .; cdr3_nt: TGTGCCAGTTCGGTGCTGGTTTCCGGGGAGCTGTTTTTT; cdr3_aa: CASSVLVSGELFF
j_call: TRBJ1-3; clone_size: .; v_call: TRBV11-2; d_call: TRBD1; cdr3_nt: TGTGCCAGCAGCCCTGGGACAGGGAAAACTCGCTCTGGAAACACCATATATTTT; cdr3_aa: CASSPGTGKTRSGNTIYF
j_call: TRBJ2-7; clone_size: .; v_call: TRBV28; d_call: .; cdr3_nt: TGTGCCAGCAGTTTGCGGGGGCCCAACGAGCAGTACTTC; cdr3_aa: CASSLRGPNEQYF
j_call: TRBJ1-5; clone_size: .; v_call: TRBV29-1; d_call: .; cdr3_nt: TGCAGCGTTGGTTTGTCCTTCAATCAGCCCCAGCATTTT; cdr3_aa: CSVGLSFNQPQHF
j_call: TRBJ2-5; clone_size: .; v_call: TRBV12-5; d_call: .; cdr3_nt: TGTGCTAGTGGTTTGGACGGGGCGGAGGGGGCCTACTTC; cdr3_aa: CASGLDGAEGAYF
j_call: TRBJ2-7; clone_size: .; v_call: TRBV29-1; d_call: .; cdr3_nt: TGCAGCGTTGACGGGGGCCACGAGCAGTACTTC; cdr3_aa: CSVDGGHEQYF
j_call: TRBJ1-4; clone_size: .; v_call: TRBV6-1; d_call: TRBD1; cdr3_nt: TGTGCCAGCAGTGATCCGGGACAGGGGGATGAAAAACTGTTTTTT; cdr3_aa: CASSDPGQGDEKLFF
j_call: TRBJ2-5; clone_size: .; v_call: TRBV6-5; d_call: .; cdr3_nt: TGTGCCACCGAAACAGGGTCCTGGGAGACCCAGTACTTC; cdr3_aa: CATETGSWETQYF
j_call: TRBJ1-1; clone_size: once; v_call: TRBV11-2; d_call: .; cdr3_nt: TGTGCCAGCAGTAGGCTAACTGCGATCCCTGAAGCTTTCTTT; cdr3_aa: CASSRLTAIPEAFF
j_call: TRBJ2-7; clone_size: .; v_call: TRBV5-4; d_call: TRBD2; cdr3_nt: TGTGCCAGCAGCCCGAGCCAGTCCAGCGGGAGAAGCTACGAGCAGTACTTC; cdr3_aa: CASSPSQSSGRSYEQYF
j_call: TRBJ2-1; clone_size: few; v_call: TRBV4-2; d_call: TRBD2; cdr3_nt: TGTGCCAGCAGCCAAGATGAACTAGCGGGGGCATACAATGAGCAGTTCTTC; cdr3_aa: CASSQDELAGAYNEQFF
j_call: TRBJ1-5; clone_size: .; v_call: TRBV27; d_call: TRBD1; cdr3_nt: TGTGCCAGCAGTTTACCAAACAGGGGTGGTTTCCTATATTTCGATCAGCCCCAGCATTTT; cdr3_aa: CASSLPNRGGFLYFDQPQHF
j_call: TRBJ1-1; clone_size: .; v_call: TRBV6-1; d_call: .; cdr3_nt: TGTGCCAGCAGTGATCGTCCGGGGGGGGCCGAAGCTTTCTTT; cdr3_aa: CASSDRPGGAEAFF
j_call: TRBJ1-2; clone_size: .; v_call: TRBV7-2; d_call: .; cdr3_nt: TGTGCCAGCAGCTTTTTTGTCTCGCCCATTGGCTACACCTTC; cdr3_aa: CASSFFVSPIGYTF
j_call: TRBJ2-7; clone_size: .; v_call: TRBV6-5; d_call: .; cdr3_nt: TGTGCCAGCAGTTACGAGGCCCCTCAGGCAGGCTACGAGCAGTACTTC; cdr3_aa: CASSYEAPQAGYEQYF
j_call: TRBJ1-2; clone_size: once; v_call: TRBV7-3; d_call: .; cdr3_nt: TGTGCCAGCAGTTTAAATCGGGACACCAACTATGGCTACACCTTC; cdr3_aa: CASSLNRDTNYGYTF
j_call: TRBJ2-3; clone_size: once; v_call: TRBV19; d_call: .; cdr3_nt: TGTGCCAGTAGTATAGACCTCCTGGGGCGGACTAGCACAGATACGCAGTATTTT; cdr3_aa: CASSIDLLGRTSTDTQYF
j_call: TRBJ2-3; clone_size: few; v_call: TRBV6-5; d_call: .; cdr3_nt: TGTGCCAGCAGGTGGGACCGGTCCCCAGATACGCAGTATTTT; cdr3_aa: CASRWDRSPDTQYF
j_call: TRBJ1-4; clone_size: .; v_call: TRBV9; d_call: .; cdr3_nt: TGTGCCAGCAGCGTAGGTCCCCCTGGCGGAAAACTGTTTTTT; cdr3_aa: CASSVGPPGGKLFF
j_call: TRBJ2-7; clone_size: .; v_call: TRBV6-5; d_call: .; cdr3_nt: TGTGCCAGCGGTCGGGGCCGGGGCGAGCAGTACTTC; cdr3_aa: CASGRGRGEQYF
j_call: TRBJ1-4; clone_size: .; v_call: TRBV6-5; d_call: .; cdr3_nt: TGTGCCAGCAGTTACTCGCGACAGAATGAAAAACTGTTTTTT; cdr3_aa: CASSYSRQNEKLFF
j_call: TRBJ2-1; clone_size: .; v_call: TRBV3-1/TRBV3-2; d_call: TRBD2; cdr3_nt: TGTGCCAGCAGCCAAGGGGGAGGGCCGCGTAATGAGCAGTTCTTC; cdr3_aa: CASSQGGGPRNEQFF
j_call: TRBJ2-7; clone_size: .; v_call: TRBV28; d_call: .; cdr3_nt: TGTGCCAGCAGTTCCCACGAGCAGTACTTC; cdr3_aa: CASSSHEQYF
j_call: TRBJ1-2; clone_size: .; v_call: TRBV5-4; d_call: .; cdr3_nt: TGTGCCAGCAGCCTCAGGGACTCTAACTATGGCTACACCTTC; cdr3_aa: CASSLRDSNYGYTF
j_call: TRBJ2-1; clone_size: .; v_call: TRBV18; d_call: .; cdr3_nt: TGTGCCAGCTCACCACCGAAGACTAGCTCCTACAATGAGCAGTTCTTC; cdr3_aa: CASSPPKTSSYNEQFF
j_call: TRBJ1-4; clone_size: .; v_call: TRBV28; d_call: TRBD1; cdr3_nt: TGTGCCAGCAGTCCGGGACAGGGAGGTGAAAAACTGTTTTTT; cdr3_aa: CASSPGQGGEKLFF
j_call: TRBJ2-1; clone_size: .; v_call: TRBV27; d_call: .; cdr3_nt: TGTGCCAGCAGAACGGCCCAACAAGACAATGAGCAGTTCTTC; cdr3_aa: CASRTAQQDNEQFF
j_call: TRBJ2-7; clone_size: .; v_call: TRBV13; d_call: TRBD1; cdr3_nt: TGTGCCAGCAGCGTCGTGGACAGGCCGACCTACGAGCAGTACTTC; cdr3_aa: CASSVVDRPTYEQYF